The entry that follows covers one TCR beta chain sequence. A few counts support this clonotype. Which antigen it targets is not known. Base qualities are not recorded, but no much larger clone differs from it by a single base. The germline V gene gives CDR1 as MDHEN and CDR2 as SYDVKM. The CDR3 starts with the cysteine, ends with the phenylalanine, and has 16 residues. The sequence is cut down to CDR3 DNA, 48 bases in frame from base 1. V loses 5 bases of germline sequence and J loses 3 bases, and the interval between the two ends is 16 bases. This entry is derived from a study of T cells after yellow fever vaccination (dated by TCRdb to between 2018 and 2021). As for the study more broadly: Libraries from fractions with low cell numbers were prepared with the SMART-Seq v4 Ultra Low Input RNA kit. Bulk TCR alpha and beta repertoires were sequenced longitudinally to track T-cell clones before and after primary and booster YFV17D yellow fever vaccination. Two healthy male donors, one aged 18 to 30 and one aged 30 to 40 years, made up the cohort. Blood samples were taken at several timepoints before and after primary and secondary immunization, and bulk PBMC replicates and cell subsets were isolated.

On the study overall, not on this receptor specifically: Most clones expanded after primary vaccination (around 97% of CD4 and 70% to 90% of CD8) were re-detected after the booster, suggesting that broad memory maintenance occurred. A small fraction of clonotypes showed up in both the CD4 and CD8 compartments, probably as a result of convergent recombination. The secondary T-cell response was found to be weaker but faster than the primary response, with a peak reached on day 5 rather than on day 15. Computational filtering was required because FACS-sorted repertoires could contain abundant contaminating clonotypes from the bulk population. The study included only two donors, which limits how far the findings can be generalized.

Synthesis of TCR cDNA relied on 5'RACE template switching, a step that introduced a universal primer site along with unique molecular identifiers. Priming for cDNA synthesis came from both the TCR alpha and TCR beta constant segments. Library amplification involved two PCR steps, and the second step added sample barcodes and sequencing adapters. Sequencing of libraries was performed on Illumina HiSeq 2500 (2x100 bp) or NovaSeq (2x150 bp). In the authors' own workflow: MIGEC handled demultiplexing of reads and collapsing into UMI consensus sequences, while MiXCR performed V(D)J alignment. Clonotypes responding to the vaccine were identified with edgeR on replicate PBMC samples, with the criteria of FDR below 0.01 and a log2 fold change above 5 up to day 15. Each bulk clonotype received a CD4 or CD8 identity based on whether the sequenced CD4 or CD8 repertoire contained that clonotype at higher abundance. TCRdb reran the public reads through fastp at Q25 and MiXCR, keeping productive beta chains. Each CDR3 protein appears once, grouped with its most common genes and DNA. What appears here as the V and J calls and clone size reflects TCRdb's work, not the paper's. Within this sample are 300,000 or so distinct CDR3 sequences, with about 8.3% of them counted one time only. The leading ten clones occupy around 17% of the sample.

The treatment or condition label on this specimen signifies: live attenuated yellow fever vaccine strain. At each blood-draw timepoint, two biological replicates of bulk PBMCs were obtained. A standard Ficoll-Paque protocol was used to isolate PBMCs from peripheral blood. TriZol was used to extract RNA from bulk PBMCs, from CD4 and CD8 fractions, and from dextramer-positive and dextramer-negative fractions. Recombination linked TRBV28 to TRBJ2-2; TRBD2 might be the D gene, on 5 matching bases. Sequenced here: PBMCs, sampled about 41 days after the first yellow fever vaccination. The receptor was isolated from a young man who received the YFV17D yellow fever vaccine. The nucleotide sequence is given as TGTGCCAGCAGTCGTTTGGGCCGGGGAGACACCGGGGAGCTGTTTTTT. The encoded protein is CASSRLGRGDTGELFF.